This is a list of T cell receptor beta chains from one sample in a study of cytomegalovirus exposure and HLA in healthy donors. This table comes from immunoSEQ multiplex PCR, and its TCRdb copy is limited to in-frame clones, with some not included. The sample contains 200,000 to 250,000 clones, roughly 84% of which appear only once. Source material: PBMCs. All receptors derive from a woman under 30 in good health and CMV-seropositive. The CDR3 runs from the conserved cysteine through the conserved F or W. A D gene is named only where the DNA matches it firmly. Rows may omit the clone size; those that give it use once, few, many or a size class.

J gene: TRBJ1-1; D gene: -; clone size: -; V gene: TRBV21-1; CDR3 DNA: TGTGCCAGCAGTGCCACGACAGGGAAGGGCACTGAAGCTTTCTTT; CDR3 protein: CASSATTGKGTEAFF
J gene: TRBJ2-1; D gene: -; clone size: -; V gene: TRBV20-1; CDR3 DNA: TGCAGTGCTAGACAGATCAATGAGCAGTTCTTC; CDR3 protein: CSARQINEQFF
J gene: TRBJ2-1; D gene: TRBD2; clone size: -; V gene: TRBV4-2; CDR3 DNA: TGTGCCAGCAGCCCTCAATCACGACTAGCGGGAGGAAATGAGCAGTTCTTC; CDR3 protein: CASSPQSRLAGGNEQFF
J gene: TRBJ2-7; D gene: -; clone size: -; V gene: TRBV2; CDR3 DNA: TGTGCCAGCAGTGATGGGCAGCAGTACTTC; CDR3 protein: CASSDGQQYF
J gene: TRBJ2-3; D gene: TRBD1; clone size: -; V gene: TRBV10-1; CDR3 DNA: TGCGCCAGCAGCTTACAGGGGGATACAGATACGCAGTATTTT; CDR3 protein: CASSLQGDTDTQYF
J gene: TRBJ1-5; D gene: -; clone size: few; V gene: TRBV6-5; CDR3 DNA: TGTGCCAGCAGTGTCCGGGGCAATCAGCCCCAGCATTTT; CDR3 protein: CASSVRGNQPQHF
J gene: TRBJ2-7; D gene: -; clone size: -; V gene: TRBV28; CDR3 DNA: TGTGCCAGCAGTTCATCCGGGGGTTTCGCCTACGAGCAGTACTTC; CDR3 protein: CASSSSGGFAYEQYF
J gene: TRBJ2-2; D gene: -; clone size: -; V gene: TRBV19; CDR3 DNA: TGTGCCAGTAGGCTTCCTCCCGGCGGGGAGCTGTTTTTT; CDR3 protein: CASRLPPGGELFF
J gene: TRBJ1-2; D gene: -; clone size: -; V gene: TRBV28; CDR3 DNA: TGTGCCAGCAGTTTTCAAGGGGCGAGAGGCTACACCTTC; CDR3 protein: CASSFQGARGYTF
J gene: TRBJ2-1; D gene: TRBD2; clone size: -; V gene: TRBV9; CDR3 DNA: TGTGCCAGCAGCGTAGAGGGGACTAAATACAATGAGCAGTTCTTC; CDR3 protein: CASSVEGTKYNEQFF
J gene: TRBJ1-2; D gene: -; clone size: -; V gene: TRBV6-1; CDR3 DNA: TGTGCCAGCAGTGAAAGTTTTGGGGGGGAAGGATACACCTTC; CDR3 protein: CASSESFGGEGYTF
J gene: TRBJ1-2; D gene: TRBD1; clone size: -; V gene: TRBV28; CDR3 DNA: TGTGCCAGCAGTTCCGTTAGGGGGCCTAACTATGGCTACACCTTC; CDR3 protein: CASSSVRGPNYGYTF
J gene: TRBJ1-3; D gene: TRBD1; clone size: -; V gene: TRBV5-1; CDR3 DNA: TGCGCCAGCAGCTTGGGGGACAGCTCTGGAAACACCATATATTTT; CDR3 protein: CASSLGDSSGNTIYF
J gene: TRBJ2-3; D gene: -; clone size: once; V gene: TRBV7-2; CDR3 DNA: TGTGCCAGCAGCTCACAGGGAAGAGGGGATACGCAGTATTTT; CDR3 protein: CASSSQGRGDTQYF
J gene: TRBJ2-3; D gene: -; clone size: -; V gene: TRBV29-1; CDR3 DNA: TGCAGCGTTGGAGCTCGGGGAGGCACAGATACGCAGTATTTT; CDR3 protein: CSVGARGGTDTQYF
J gene: TRBJ1-3; D gene: TRBD1; clone size: -; V gene: TRBV28; CDR3 DNA: TGTGCCAGCAGTTCCTCCCTTTCGCGGACAGGGAACTCTGGAAACACCATATATTTT; CDR3 protein: CASSSSLSRTGNSGNTIYF